These 32 T cell receptor beta chains came from one sample sequenced in a study of tumor and adjacent non-tumor tissue in lung cancer. RNA was extracted from bulk tissue without any cell sorting. The normal lung tissue was taken more than 3 cm from the tumor edge. TCRbeta libraries were built with three rounds of nested PCR, modified from ARM-PCR. TCRdb itself ran the multiplex PCR reads through MiXCR, one entry per CDR3 protein. Of fewer than 75,000 distinct CDR3 sequences detected, around 80% appear once; the ten largest clones hold 45%. The sample was distant non-tumor lung tissue. Every receptor here comes from a man aged 60-69 years with non-small cell lung cancer.

This clonotype was counted a few times. One junction end disagrees with the germline gene, perhaps due to a read error. The genes are TRBV6-5 and TRBJ1-2; the D gene is possibly TRBD1 (5 bases). CDR3 length equals 14 residues. Germline V CDR1 and CDR2: MNHEY, SVGAGI. This CDR3 is CTSSYTIGDYSYTF. Written as DNA, the CDR3 is TGTACCAGTAGTTACACGATTGGGGACTATAGCTACACCTTC.

With regard to this clonotype: The junction departs from the called germline gene at one end, perhaps through a read error. V and J are TRBV4-1 and TRBJ2-1, with D tentatively TRBD2 (5 bases). Germline V gene lookup returns CDR1 MGHRA and CDR2 YSYEKL. The CDR3 is 18 amino acids. CDR3 amino acids: CASSQSPVGAAEYNERFF. CDR3 bases: TGCGCCAGCAGTCAATCCCCCGTTGGAGCGGCTGAATACAATGAGCGGTTCTTC.

This rearrangement joins TRBV13 to TRBJ2-3, with D maybe TRBD1 (5 bases). Germline lookup yields CDR1 PRHDT and CDR2 FYEKMQ (reference sequence). Trimming removed 6 bases from V and 0 bases from J, with 13 bases in between. The CDR3 is 15 amino acids. For the CDR3, the DNA is TGTGCCAGCAGTTTAACGAGACAGAGCACAGATACGCAGTATTTT. This gives the protein CASSLTRQSTDTQYF.

Comment on this clonotype: One end of the junction does not line up with germline, which may come from a read error. The rearrangement links TRBV6-5 to TRBJ2-2, with a weak D call TRBD1 (6 bases). The CDR3 has 13 residues. The germline gives CDR1 MNHEY, CDR2 SVGAGI. The CDR3 reads CASSQWDTGELLF. The CDR3 nucleotides read TGTGCCAGCAGCCAATGGGACACCGGGGAGCTGTTATTT.

On this clonotype itself: Mismatch with germline at one junction end may stem from a read error. The V gene is TRBV6-1, the J gene TRBJ2-6, with D possibly matching TRBD1 (5 bases). The CDR3 extends over 13 amino acids. Germline CDR1 MNHNS, CDR2 SASEGT. This CDR3 is CASSELWGQRPDF. CDR3 in DNA: TGTGCCAGCAGTGAACTCTGGGGCCAACGTCCTGACTTT.

Regarding this clonotype: Because the CDR3 is missing its conserved closing phenylalanine or tryptophan, this is likely a read error. The chain is built from TRBV6-1 and TRBJ2-3; a weak D match, TRBD1 (6 bases). The J call may not be correct, given that the DNA end is closer to TRBJ1-5. From germline, CDR1 is MNHNS and CDR2 SASEGT. The CDR3 extends over 14 amino acids. The CDR3 sequence: CASSYRDGTDTQHI. The CDR3 bases are TGTGCCAGCAGTTACAGGGATGGCACAGATACGCAGCATATT.

Points on this clonotype: The junction does not match germline at one end; this may be a read error. This sequence joins TRBV7-8 and TRBJ2-7; 10 bases are shared with TRBD2. The CDR3 contains 19 residues. Germline-derived CDR1 and CDR2 are SGHVS and FQNEAQ. The CDR3 DNA sequence: TGTGTCAGCAGCCCGGAGGGACTAGCGTTGGTACCGAGCTCCTACGAGCAGTACTTC. Amino acid sequence: CVSSPEGLALVPSSYEQYF.

A remark on this clonotype: Given a much more abundant clone one base away, this may be a read error. This rearrangement joins TRBV5-8 to TRBJ2-6; D is undetermined. This CDR3 is built from 15 residues. CDR1 is SGHTS, CDR2 YDEGEE, per germline. The CDR3, as DNA: TGTGCCTGCAGCTTTCGGGTGTCTGGGGCCAACGTCCTGACTTTC. It encodes CACSFRVSGANVLTF.

A word on this clonotype: The junction departs from the called germline gene at one end, perhaps through a read error. The CDR3 coding sequence is TGCGCCAACAGCTTCGACAGGGGTTCGGTTTACAATGAGCAGTTCTTC. Translated: CANSFDRGSVYNEQFF. This chain links TRBV5-1 with TRBJ2-1; TRBD1 aligns across 8 bases. Germline V gene data show CDR1 as SGHRS and CDR2 as YFSETQ. CDR3 length: 16 residues.

Comment on this clonotype: This may be a read error, as it is one base from a much larger clone. This chain uses TRBV12-3 or TRBV12-4 with TRBJ2-1; 7 nucleotides align to TRBD2. The CDR3 consists of 14 residues. CDR3 coding DNA: TGTGCCAGTTTCCCTCAGCGGGACCACAATGGGCAGTTCTTC. It translates to CASFPQRDHNGQFF.

In the case of this clonotype: No conserved phenylalanine or tryptophan ends this CDR3, so it is likely a read error. It is unclear where the CDR3 begins or ends on the DNA, so no DNA is shown, and the CDR3 is as TCRdb lists it. The chain carries TRBV5-6 and TRBJ2-5; the table calls TRBD1, which could not be checked here. Germline V gene sequence: CDR1 SGHDT, CDR2 YYEEEE. The CDR3 totals 13 residues, both ends included. CDR3 in amino acids: CASSQDSQETQNS.

The J gene is TRBJ2-3, the V gene TRBV6-6, with D hard to call. Trimming removed 6 bases at V and 8 bases at J, with 12 bases between. The CDR3 sequence is 12 residues long. Germline loops: CDR1 MNHNY, CDR2 SVGAGI (reference sequence). The chain's CDR3 is CASSLNTVTQYF. For the CDR3, the DNA is TGTGCCAGCAGCCTGAACACGGTTACGCAGTATTTT.

Concerning this clonotype: One end of the junction fails to match germline, which may point to a read error. The V and J genes are TRBV29-1 and TRBJ2-7; 7 positions match TRBD1. There are 16 residues in the CDR3. The V gene's germline CDR1 is SQVTM and CDR2 ANQGSEA. CDR3 amino acids: CSLEEPHGTASYEHYF. The CDR3 DNA follows: TGCAGCCTTGAAGAGCCCCACGGGACAGCATCCTACGAGCACTACTTC.

The chain employs TRBV5-1 and TRBJ2-3, with 7 bases fitting TRBD1. Germline CDR1 SGHRS, CDR2 YFSETQ. V lost 4 bases to trimming and J lost 6 bases; unmatched junction nucleotides: 11. The CDR3 totals 15 residues. For the CDR3, the DNA is TGCGCCAGCAGCCTCTGGGACAGTAGCAAGGATACGCAGTATTTT. Encoded protein: CASSLWDSSKDTQYF.

A word on this clonotype: At one end, the junction sequence differs from germline, possibly due to a read error. J is TRBJ1-1 and V is TRBV29-1; TRBD1 matches 7 bases. CDR1 is SQVTM, CDR2 ANQGSEA, per germline. The CDR3 consists of 13 residues. The DNA for the CDR3 is TGCAGCGTCTCGGCAGGGGGGGAGACTGAAGCTTACTTT. Its translation: CSVSAGGETEAYF.

As regards this clonotype: Mismatch with germline at one junction end may stem from a read error. This chain joins TRBV5-4 and TRBJ1-4, with TRBD1 identical over 7 bases. Per germline, CDR1 SGHNT and CDR2 YYREEE (reference sequence). The CDR3 totals 14 residues. In nucleotides, the CDR3 is TGCGCCAGCAGCCTGCAACAGGGGAATGAAAAACTGTTTTTT. It encodes CASSLQQGNEKLFF.

For this clonotype: The conserved final phenylalanine or tryptophan is absent from the CDR3, which likely points to a read error. The J gene is TRBJ2-2, the V gene TRBV10-3, with 7 bases lining up with TRBD1. Germline-derived CDR1 and CDR2 are ENHRY and SYGVKD. This CDR3 spans 17 amino acids. The CDR3 bases are TGTCCCATCAGTGAGTTCCGGACAGGCTCAGGGTCCGGGGAGCTGTTTTAT. Translated: CPISEFRTGSGSGELFY.

Points on this clonotype: At one boundary the junction diverges from the germline segment, which might be a read error. The chain combines TRBV5-4 with TRBJ2-1, with 8 bases lining up with TRBD2. Germline loops: CDR1 SGHNT, CDR2 YYREEE (reference sequence). This CDR3 contains 13 residues. CDR3: CVSNPGTSDEPFF. The DNA of the CDR3 is TGTGTCAGCAACCCCGGGACTAGTGATGAGCCATTCTTC. The variable domain in full, with the rest retrieved from reference TRBV5-4 and TRBJ2-1, is ETGVTQSPTHLIKTRGQQVTLRCSSQSGHNTVSWYQQALGQGPQFIFQYYREEENGRGNFPPRFSGLQFPNYSSELNVNALELDDSALYLCVSNPGTSDEPFFGPGTRLTVL.

The V gene is TRBV29-1, the J gene TRBJ2-5; D is perhaps TRBD1 (6 bases). The CDR3 covers 15 residues. V gave up 7 bases and J gave up 4 bases, with 22 bases separating them. The V gene's germline CDR1 is SQVTM and CDR2 ANQGSEA. CDR3 sequence (DNA): TGCAGCGCCATAGGATGGGGGCGCGTAGGAGAGACCCAGTACTTC. It codes for CSAIGWGRVGETQYF.

This clonotype appeared once. Likely a read error: the CDR3 ends without its conserved phenylalanine or tryptophan. The chain carries TRBV6-5 and TRBJ2-4, with D tentatively TRBD2 (5 bases). The length of the CDR3 is 15 residues. Germline loops: CDR1 MNHEY, CDR2 SVGAGI. The CDR3 DNA follows: TGTGCCTGCAGTCACAACCGGGGTTCGGGGAACATTCAGTACTTG. This gives the protein CACSHNRGSGNIQYL.

On this clonotype: Without the conserved terminal phenylalanine or tryptophan, this CDR3 likely stems from a read error. V is TRBV6-5 and J is TRBJ2-7; 7 bases align to TRBD2. This CDR3 has 15 residues. V was pared by 4 bases and J by 6 bases, with 12 bases of the junction left unmatched. Germline loops: CDR1 MNHEY, CDR2 SVGAGI. In nucleotides, the CDR3 is TGTGCCAGCAGTTGCTCGAGGCGGGGGACGGCCGAGCAGTACCTC. It specifies CASSCSRRGTAEQYL.

Remarks on this clonotype: Germline is not matched at one junction end, which may reflect a read error. The chain employs TRBV28 and TRBJ2-3, with 8 bases lining up with TRBD2. This CDR3 is built from 16 residues. CDR1 and CDR2 (germline): MDHEN, SYDVKM. The chain's CDR3 is CAISFGGLDGTDTQYF. The CDR3 region has the DNA TGTGCCATCAGTTTTGGGGGACTAGACGGCACAGATACGCAGTATTTT.

Concerning this clonotype: The junction shows a germline mismatch at one end, possibly a read error. V gene TRBV7-8 combines with J gene TRBJ2-5, with D perhaps being TRBD1 or TRBD2 (5 bases each). CDR1 is SGHVS, CDR2 FQNEAQ, per germline. This CDR3 has 15 amino acids. CDR3 sequence: CASSLDSSMGEIQYF. For the CDR3, the DNA is TGTGCCAGCAGCTTAGACTCGTCGATGGGGGAGATCCAGTACTTC.

Concerning this clonotype itself: This may come from a read error, since a much larger clone is one base off. This chain joins TRBV9 and TRBJ2-1; D uncertain. The germline V gene has CDR1 SGDLS and CDR2 YYNGEE. Trimming took 0 bases from V and 9 from J, leaving 10 bases between them. The CDR3 loop spans 13 amino acids. The CDR3: CASSVEPGSEQFF. CDR3 nucleotide sequence: TGTGCCAGCAGCGTAGAACCCGGCAGTGAGCAGTTCTTC.

V usage is TRBV11-1 and J usage is TRBJ2-2, with TRBD2 as a possible D gene (6 bases). The CDR3 is made up of 14 amino acids. V was clipped by 4 bases and J by 14 bases, with 20 bases between them. The germline CDR1 and CDR2 sequences are SGHAT and FQDESV (reference sequence). CDR3 coding DNA: TGTGCCAGCAGCTATATTAGTGGCGCCGGGGGACTGTTTTTT. Encoded protein: CASSYISGAGGLFF.

In regard to this clonotype: Sequence at one end of the junction differs from germline and may be a read error. The rearrangement joins TRBV7-8 to TRBJ2-7; no clear D. CDR1 is SGHVS and CDR2 is FQNEAQ in the germline V gene. This CDR3 has 16 residues. CDR3: CANSLDGLGSSYERYF. The CDR3 coding sequence is TGTGCCAACAGCTTAGATGGGCTCGGCAGCTCCTACGAGCGCTACTTC.

Comment on this clonotype: Sequence at one end of the junction differs from germline and may be a read error. The chain has TRBV4-1 and TRBJ1-5; D ambiguous. CDR3 length: 15 amino acids. Germline V lookup: CDR1 MGHRA, CDR2 YSYEKL. CDR3 sequence: CASSRLSGVDHPQHF. The CDR3 region has the DNA TGCGCCAGCAGCCGGCTTTCAGGAGTCGATCATCCCCAGCATTTT.

The rearrangement joins TRBV11-3 to TRBJ2-1; 7 nucleotides agree with TRBD2. J was trimmed by 7 bases and V by 1 base; bases with no gene match: 7. The CDR3 runs 15 residues. Germline loops: CDR1 SGHNT, CDR2 YENEEA. The CDR3 spells CASSLGLREKNEQFF. The CDR3 coding sequence is TGTGCCAGCAGCTTAGGTTTGCGGGAGAAGAATGAGCAGTTCTTC.

This clonotype was picked up one time. Its ends do not fully match the called genes, so a read error is possible. The J gene is TRBJ2-2, the V gene TRBV6-1; D unclear. There are 16 residues in the CDR3. Germline assignment: CDR1 MNHNS and CDR2 SASEGT. The CDR3: CACSGLGTISTGELFF. In nucleotides, the CDR3 is TGTGCCTGCAGTGGGTTAGGCACCATCTCAACCGGGGAGCTGTTTTTT.

This clonotype has more than one count but fewer than ten. A clone one base away is much larger, so this may be a read error. The V call is TRBV20-1, the J call TRBJ2-7; TRBD2 matches at 12 bases. This CDR3 contains 19 residues. V lost 2 bases and J lost 1; bases outside the gene matches: 15. Germline-derived CDR1 and CDR2 are DFQATT and SNEGSKA (reference sequence). Here the CDR3 DNA reads TGCAGTGCTAGATCCAGGGACAGGGTGACTAGCGGGAGTTCCTACGAGCAGTACTTC. It codes for CSARSRDRVTSGSSYEQYF.

As concerns this clonotype: The CDR3 end shows no conserved phenylalanine or tryptophan, and so a read error is likely. J is TRBJ1-5 and V is TRBV6-1, with 9 bases identical to TRBD1. With 9 bases clipped from V and 3 bases from J, the junction kept 9 bases outside the gene matches. Germline V gene data show CDR1 as MNHNS and CDR2 as SASEGT. CDR3 size: 15 residues. CDR3 sequence reads: CASTEGQGPNQPQHL. DNA for the CDR3: TGTGCCAGTACAGAGGGACAGGGCCCCAATCAGCCCCAGCATTTG.

Concerning this clonotype itself: Lacking the conserved final phenylalanine or tryptophan, this CDR3 likely reflects a read error. This chain joins TRBV20-1 and TRBJ1-1; no clear D. The CDR3 is made up of 11 amino acids. Trimming cost V 8 bases and J 1 base, with 8 bases left between them. Germline V lookup: CDR1 DFQATT, CDR2 SNEGSKA (reference sequence). CDR3 amino acids: CSIAENTEAFY. In DNA form, the CDR3 reads TGCAGTATTGCAGAGAACACTGAAGCTTTCTAT.